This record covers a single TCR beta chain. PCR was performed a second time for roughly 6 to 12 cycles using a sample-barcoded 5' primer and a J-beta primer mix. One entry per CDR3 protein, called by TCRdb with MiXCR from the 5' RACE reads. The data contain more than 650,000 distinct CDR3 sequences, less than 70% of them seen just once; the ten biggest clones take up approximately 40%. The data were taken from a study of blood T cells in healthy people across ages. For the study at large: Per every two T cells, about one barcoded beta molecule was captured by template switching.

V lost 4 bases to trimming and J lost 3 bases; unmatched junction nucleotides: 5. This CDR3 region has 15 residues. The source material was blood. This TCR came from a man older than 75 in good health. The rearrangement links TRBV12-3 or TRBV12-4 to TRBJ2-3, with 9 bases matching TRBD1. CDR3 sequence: CASSSPGTGTDTQYF. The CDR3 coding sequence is TGTGCCAGCAGTTCCCCGGGGACAGGGACAGATACGCAGTATTTT.